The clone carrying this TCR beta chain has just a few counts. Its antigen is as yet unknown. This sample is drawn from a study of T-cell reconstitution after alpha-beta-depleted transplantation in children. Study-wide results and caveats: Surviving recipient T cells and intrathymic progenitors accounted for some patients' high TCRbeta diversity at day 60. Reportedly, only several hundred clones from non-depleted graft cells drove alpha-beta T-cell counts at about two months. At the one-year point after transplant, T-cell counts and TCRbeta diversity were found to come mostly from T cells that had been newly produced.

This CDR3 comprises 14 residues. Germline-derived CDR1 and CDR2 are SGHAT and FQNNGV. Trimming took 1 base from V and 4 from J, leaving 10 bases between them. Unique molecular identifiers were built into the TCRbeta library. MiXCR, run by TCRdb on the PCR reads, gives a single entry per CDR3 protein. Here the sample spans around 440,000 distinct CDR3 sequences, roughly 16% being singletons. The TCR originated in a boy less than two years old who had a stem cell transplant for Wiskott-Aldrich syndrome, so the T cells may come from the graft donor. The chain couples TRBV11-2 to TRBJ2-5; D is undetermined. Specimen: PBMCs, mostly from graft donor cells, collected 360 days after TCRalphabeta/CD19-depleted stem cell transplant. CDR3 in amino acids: CASSLGVGGETQYF. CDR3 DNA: TGTGCCAGCAGCTTAGGGGTGGGCGGAGAGACCCAGTACTTC.